These T cell receptor beta chains were read from a single sample in a study of T cell responses to AZD1222 COVID-19 vaccine. TCRdb's copy holds only in-frame clones and misses some; the assay was immunoSEQ multiplex PCR. The sample has some 89,000 clones; roughly 90% are singletons. This sample comprised peripheral blood, obtained on day 0 of AZD1222 vaccination. These receptors were collected from an adult in good health. Both conserved end residues are part of each CDR3. The order of the fields is J gene, V gene, clone size, D gene, CDR3 protein, CDR3 DNA. D genes are given only for firm matches. Not every row has a clone size; where given, it reads once, few, many or a size class.

TRBJ2-7,TRBV2,once,NA,CASSEGRLDDEQYF,TGTGCCAGCAGTGAGGGAAGACTAGATGACGAGCAGTACTTC
TRBJ1-3,TRBV29-1,NA,NA,CSAPVGNTIYF,TGCAGCGCCCCGGTTGGAAACACCATATATTTT
TRBJ1-1,TRBV7-9,NA,NA,CASSLWGGTEAFF,TGTGCCAGCAGCTTATGGGGGGGCACTGAAGCTTTCTTT
TRBJ2-1,TRBV9,NA,NA,CASSVVPDYYNEQFF,TGTGCCAGCAGCGTAGTGCCAGACTACTACAATGAGCAGTTCTTC
TRBJ2-5,TRBV18,NA,NA,CASSNPNAQETQYF,TGTGCCAGCTCCAACCCGAACGCCCAAGAGACCCAGTACTTC
TRBJ2-5,TRBV7-3,NA,NA,CASSLPRGAGTQYF,TGTGCCAGCAGCTTACCCCGGGGGGCGGGGACCCAGTACTTC
TRBJ2-5,TRBV6-2/TRBV6-3,NA,NA,CASSYSSEGSETQYF,TGTGCCAGCAGTTACTCGAGTGAGGGTTCTGAGACCCAGTACTTC
TRBJ2-2,TRBV5-1,NA,NA,CASSFYTGELFF,TGCGCCAGCAGTTTTTACACCGGGGAGCTGTTTTTT
TRBJ1-1,TRBV13,NA,NA,CASSVANTEAFF,TGTGCCAGCAGTGTCGCGAACACTGAAGCTTTCTTT
TRBJ2-5,TRBV2,NA,NA,CASSREDPETQYF,TGTGCCAGCAGTAGGGAGGATCCGGAGACCCAGTACTTC
TRBJ2-7,TRBV2,NA,NA,CASSDGAQGEQYF,TGTGCCAGCAGTGACGGGGCCCAGGGGGAGCAGTACTTC
TRBJ1-4,TRBV28,once,NA,CASALRGAHIEKLFF,TGTGCCAGCGCCCTTAGAGGGGCCCACATTGAAAAACTGTTTTTT
TRBJ1-6,TRBV18,NA,TRBD1,CASSRDSSNSPLHF,TGTGCCAGCTCCAGGGACAGCTCCAATTCACCCCTCCACTTT
TRBJ2-7,TRBV5-4,NA,NA,CASSPRMVGEQYF,TGTGCCAGCAGCCCCAGGATGGTCGGCGAGCAGTACTTC
TRBJ1-4,TRBV19,NA,NA,CASRVPPAEKLFF,TGTGCCAGCAGGGTCCCCCCGGCTGAAAAACTGTTTTTT
TRBJ2-7,TRBV28,NA,NA,CASSFSFKTYEQYF,TGTGCCAGCAGTTTTTCTTTCAAAACCTACGAGCAGTACTTC
TRBJ1-5,TRBV7-6,NA,NA,CASSPDLAGGQPQHF,TGTGCCAGCAGCCCGGACCTCGCCGGAGGGCAGCCCCAGCATTTT
TRBJ2-7,TRBV12-3/TRBV12-4,NA,NA,CASSSGRGTEQYF,TGTGCCAGCAGCTCCGGGCGGGGCACCGAGCAGTACTTC
TRBJ2-1,TRBV10-2,NA,TRBD2,CASRAGTSGNNEQFF,TGCGCCAGCAGGGCCGGGACTAGCGGGAACAATGAGCAGTTCTTC
TRBJ2-7,TRBV25-1,NA,NA,CASSEFQGEDYEQYF,TGTGCCAGCAGTGAATTCCAGGGGGAGGACTACGAGCAGTACTTC
TRBJ1-2,TRBV20-1,NA,NA,CSAREGSGYTF,TGCAGTGCTAGGGAGGGATCTGGCTACACCTTC
TRBJ1-5,TRBV3-1/TRBV3-2,NA,NA,CASSQGNRQPQHF,TGTGCCAGCAGCCAAGGAAATAGACAGCCCCAGCATTTT
TRBJ2-7,TRBV29-1,NA,NA,CSVLSGASYEQYF,TGCAGCGTTTTGTCGGGCGCCTCCTACGAGCAGTACTTC
TRBJ2-1,TRBV7-3,NA,TRBD2,CASSPTGGDGNEQFF,TGTGCCAGCAGCCCAACGGGGGGGGACGGCAATGAGCAGTTCTTC
TRBJ1-5,TRBV6-5,NA,TRBD1,CASNSDREGRRPQHF,TGTGCCAGCAACTCGGACAGGGAGGGTCGGAGGCCCCAGCATTTT
TRBJ2-5,TRBV9,NA,NA,CASSVGASESQETQYF,TGTGCCAGCAGCGTAGGGGCTAGCGAGAGTCAAGAGACCCAGTACTTC
TRBJ2-7,TRBV5-1,few,TRBD2,CASSSGGGGQHEQYF,TGCGCCAGCAGCTCGGGAGGTGGCGGGCAACACGAGCAGTACTTC
TRBJ2-7,TRBV7-2,NA,TRBD1,CASSLGTGDEQYF,TGTGCCAGCAGCTTAGGGACAGGGGACGAGCAGTACTTC
TRBJ2-1,TRBV2,once,NA,CASSERRSYNEQFF,TGTGCCAGCAGTGAGCGGCGGAGCTACAATGAGCAGTTCTTC
TRBJ1-5,TRBV7-9,NA,NA,CASRPDGNNQPQHF,TGTGCCAGCAGACCGGACGGAAACAATCAGCCCCAGCATTTT